This T cell receptor beta chain was sequenced during a study of lymphopenia after photon versus proton radiotherapy. Findings and caveats of the study: Larger post-nadir TCR diversity loss correlated inversely with survival in deceased patients. Under photons, naive T cells and diversity fell while effector/memory populations rose. After lymphocyte nadir, photon-treated repertoires showed oligoclonal expansion, especially CD8+ Temra. Survival link was tested only in deceased patients; proton benefit remains a possibility.

This clone was recorded only once. No antigen is known for it. Germline V gene data show CDR1 as SGHTA and CDR2 as FQGTGA. The CDR3 has 13 residues. Deletions cut 3 bases from V and 5 bases from J, with 9 bases between. Assay: immunoSEQ multiplex PCR; the TCRdb copy retains only in-frame clones and omits some. The table shows around 18,000 clones, with roughly nine tenths occurring only once. The chain combines TRBV7-3 with TRBJ2-3, with D perhaps TRBD1 or TRBD2 (6 bases each). The material sequenced was peripheral blood, taken from a patient treated with proton-based radiotherapy. This TCR came from a man aged 70-80 years with pancreatic cancer. CDR3 nucleotides: TGTGCCAGCAGCTTTGGGGGGCAAGATACGCAGTATTTT. It is translated as CASSFGGQDTQYF.